The source of this TCR beta chain is a study of cytomegalovirus exposure and HLA in healthy donors (dated by TCRdb to about 2017). About the study as a whole: According to a later analysis, the roughly 120 validation repertoires were produced on the same platform as the approximately 690 repertoires of the first cohort. The study was designed to test whether signatures of past pathogen exposure could be identified by cataloging public T cell receptors. In addition to the first cohort of around 670 subjects, a separate validation cohort of about 120 different subjects was used. To predict cytomegalovirus infection status, the study combined high-throughput TCR immunosequencing, statistical association of individual TCRs with disease status, and machine learning.

Overall study outcomes, separate from this receptor: Across donors, most TCR sequences were observed very rarely, whereas some public TCRs were present in many individuals. All 130 or so repertoires were used to score co-occurrence in the validation cohort in a later analysis, because that analysis had no HLA typing for the cohort. A few of the identified cytomegalovirus-associated TCR beta chains were confirmed in vitro to be specific for cytomegalovirus antigens. In both the original and validation cohorts, the classifier was reported to diagnose cytomegalovirus status with high specificity and sensitivity. The study gave a list of 150 to 200 TCR beta chains associated with cytomegalovirus. Subsequent analysis determined that TCRs grouped into clusters in the first cohort also showed a tendency toward co-occurrence across the roughly 110 validation repertoires, and 85% to 95% of cluster scores exceeded 0. It was suggested by the authors that the approach could potentially be generalized to other disease states and immunological phenotypes.

To prepare the library, the immunoSEQ multiplex PCR assay was applied. The source study handled its data this way. A statistical classification framework was built to diagnose cytomegalovirus status from the catalog of TCR beta chain sequences. Held by TCRdb, this immuneACCESS table contains in-frame sequences only and omits some clones. Under half of the omission traces to an unresolved V gene where checked; the cause of the rest is unknown. V and J calls plus clone size are reproduced from that table; the DNA served to infer D and trimming. The sample table shows under 300,000 clones, and 90% are seen once. The ten biggest clones cover 0.37% of the sample. Notes on this clone: The antigen it recognizes is unknown. No much larger clone is present one base from it, and per-base qualities are unavailable.

The CDR3 starts with the cysteine, ends with the phenylalanine, and has 15 residues. Only CDR3 DNA is held: 45 bases, read in frame from base 1. CDR1 and CDR2 were assigned from the germline V gene (reference sequence) as LNHNV and YYDKDF. The V end gives up 1 base and the J end 6 bases, leaving 5 bases in the junction not matched to a gene. The donors were included in the validation cohort of approximately 120 subjects, a group kept apart from the roughly 730-subject first cohort. The sample taken for sequencing was PBMCs. The clonotype comes from a woman under 30 in good health and CMV-seronegative. The receptor chain draws on TRBV15 and TRBJ2-1, and 8 junctional nucleotides match TRBD2. The nucleotide sequence is TGTGCCACCAGCAGAGCGGGGGGGCTCCTCAATGAGCAGTTCTTC. This translates into CATSRAGGLLNEQFF.